Sequencing of this TCR beta chain was carried out in a study of T-cell reconstitution after alpha-beta-depleted transplantation in children. Preparing the TCRbeta library involved the use of unique molecular identifiers. TCRdb passed the PCR reads through MiXCR, listing each CDR3 protein once. The table has 100,000 or so distinct CDR3 sequences, around a quarter seen once. Worth noting for this clonotype: Its antigen is unidentified.

Study outcomes and limitations: Two months or so post-transplant, alpha-beta T cells reportedly derived from several hundred expanded graft clones. T-cell counts and diversity at one year following transplant were attributed mainly to newly produced T cells. At day 60, the high TCRbeta diversity found in some patients originated from recipient T cells and thymic progenitors that had survived.

The TCR comes from a boy aged 2 to 10 with acute lymphoblastic leukemia, due to receive a stem cell transplant. Specimen: PBMCs, collected before TCRalphabeta/CD19-depleted stem cell transplant.

The CDR3 protein is CASSLLATEAFF. CDR3 sequence (DNA): TGTGCCAGCAGCTTACTGGCCACTGAAGCTTTCTTT. This sequence joins TRBV11-2 and TRBJ1-1; no clear D. V was trimmed by 2 bases and J by 4 bases, leaving 5 bases between them. The CDR3 is 12 residues long. Germline V gives CDR1 SGHAT, CDR2 FQNNGV.